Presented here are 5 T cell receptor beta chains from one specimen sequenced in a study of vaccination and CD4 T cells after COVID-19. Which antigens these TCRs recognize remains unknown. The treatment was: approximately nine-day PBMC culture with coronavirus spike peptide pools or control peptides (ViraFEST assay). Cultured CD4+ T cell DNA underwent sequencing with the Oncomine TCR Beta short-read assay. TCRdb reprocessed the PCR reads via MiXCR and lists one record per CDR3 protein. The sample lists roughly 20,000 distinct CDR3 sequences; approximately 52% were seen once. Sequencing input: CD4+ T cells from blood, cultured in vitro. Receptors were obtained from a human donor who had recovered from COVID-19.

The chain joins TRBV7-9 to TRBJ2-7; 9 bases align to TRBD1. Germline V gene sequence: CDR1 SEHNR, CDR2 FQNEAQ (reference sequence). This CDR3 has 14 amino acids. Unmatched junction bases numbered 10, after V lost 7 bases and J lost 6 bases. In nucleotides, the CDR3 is TGTGCCAGCATGACGGGACAGGGAAATGGCGAGCAGTACTTC. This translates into CASMTGQGNGEQYF.

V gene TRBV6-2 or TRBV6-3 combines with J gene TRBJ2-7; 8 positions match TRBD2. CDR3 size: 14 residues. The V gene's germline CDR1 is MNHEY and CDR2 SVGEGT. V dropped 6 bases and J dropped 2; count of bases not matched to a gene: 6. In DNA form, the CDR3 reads TGTGCCAGCAGGGCCACTAGCGGCACCTACGAGCAGTACTTC. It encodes CASRATSGTYEQYF.

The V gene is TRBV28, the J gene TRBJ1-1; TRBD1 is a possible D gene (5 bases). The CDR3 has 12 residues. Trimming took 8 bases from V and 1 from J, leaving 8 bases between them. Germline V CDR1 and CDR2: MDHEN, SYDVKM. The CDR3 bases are TGTGCCAGCGGGAGGGGGAACACTGAAGCTTTCTTT. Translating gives CASGRGNTEAFF. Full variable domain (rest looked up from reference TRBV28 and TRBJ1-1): DVKVTQSSRYLVKRTGEKVFLECVQDMDHENMFWYRQDPGLGLRLIYFSYDVKMKEKGDIPEGYSVSREKKERFSLILESASTNQTSMYLCASGRGNTEAFFGQGTRLTVV.

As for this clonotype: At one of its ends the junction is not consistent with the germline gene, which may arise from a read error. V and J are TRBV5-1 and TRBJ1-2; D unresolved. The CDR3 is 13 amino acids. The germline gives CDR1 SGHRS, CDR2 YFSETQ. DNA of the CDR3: TGCGCCAGCAGCTACGGAGGGAACTATGGCTGCACCTTC. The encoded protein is CASSYGGNYGCTF.

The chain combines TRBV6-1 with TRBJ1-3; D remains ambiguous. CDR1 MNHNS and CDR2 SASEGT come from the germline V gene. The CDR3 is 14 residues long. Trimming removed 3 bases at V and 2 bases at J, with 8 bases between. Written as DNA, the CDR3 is TGTGCCAGCAGTGAGAAGGGTGCTGGAAACACCATATATTTT. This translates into CASSEKGAGNTIYF.